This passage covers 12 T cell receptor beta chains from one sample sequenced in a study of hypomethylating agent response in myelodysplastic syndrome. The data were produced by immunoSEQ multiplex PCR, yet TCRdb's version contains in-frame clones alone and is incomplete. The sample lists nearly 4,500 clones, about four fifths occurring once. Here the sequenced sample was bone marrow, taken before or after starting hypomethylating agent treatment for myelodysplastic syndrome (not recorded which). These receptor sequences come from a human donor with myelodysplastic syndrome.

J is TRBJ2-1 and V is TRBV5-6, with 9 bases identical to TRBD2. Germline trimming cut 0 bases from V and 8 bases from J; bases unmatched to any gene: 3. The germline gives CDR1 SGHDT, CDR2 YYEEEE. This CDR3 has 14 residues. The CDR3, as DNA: TGTGCCAGCAGCTTGGAACTAGCGGGCTATGAGCAGTTCTTC. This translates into CASSLELAGYEQFF.

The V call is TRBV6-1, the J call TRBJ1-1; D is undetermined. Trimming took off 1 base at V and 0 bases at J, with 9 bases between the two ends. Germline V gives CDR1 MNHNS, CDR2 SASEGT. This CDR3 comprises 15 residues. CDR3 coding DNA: TGTGCCAGCAGTGAAGTGGGGTATATGAACACTGAAGCTTTCTTT. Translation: CASSEVGYMNTEAFF.

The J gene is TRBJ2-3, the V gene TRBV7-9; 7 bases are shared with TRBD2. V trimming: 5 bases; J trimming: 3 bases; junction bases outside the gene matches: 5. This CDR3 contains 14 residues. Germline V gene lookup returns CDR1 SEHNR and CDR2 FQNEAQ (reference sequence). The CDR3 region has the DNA TGTGCCAGCAGCCCTTCGGGGGGAACAGATACGCAGTATTTT. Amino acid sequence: CASSPSGGTDTQYF. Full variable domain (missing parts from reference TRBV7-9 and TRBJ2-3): DTGVSQNPRHKITKRGQNVTFRCDPISEHNRLYWYRQTLGQGPEFLTYFQNEAQLEKSRLLSDRFSAERPKGSFSTLEIQRTEQGDSAMYLCASSPSGGTDTQYFGPGTRLTVL.

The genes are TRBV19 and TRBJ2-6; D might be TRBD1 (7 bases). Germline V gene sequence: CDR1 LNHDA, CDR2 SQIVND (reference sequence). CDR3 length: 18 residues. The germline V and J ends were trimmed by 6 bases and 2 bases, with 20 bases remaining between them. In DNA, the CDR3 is TGTGCCAGTAGCCATCAGGCCCAGGGGGGCGCTGGGGCCAACGTCCTGACTTTC. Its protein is CASSHQAQGGAGANVLTF.

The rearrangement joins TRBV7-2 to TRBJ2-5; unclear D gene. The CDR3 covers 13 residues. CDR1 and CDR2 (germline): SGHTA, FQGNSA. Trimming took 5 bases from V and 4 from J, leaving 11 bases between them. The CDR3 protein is CASSPELRETQYF. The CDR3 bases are TGTGCCAGCAGCCCGGAGTTACGAGAGACCCAGTACTTC.

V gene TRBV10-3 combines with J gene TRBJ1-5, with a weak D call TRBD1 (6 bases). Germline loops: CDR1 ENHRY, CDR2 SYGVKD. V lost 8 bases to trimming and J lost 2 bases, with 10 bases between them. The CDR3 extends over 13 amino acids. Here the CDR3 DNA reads TGTGCCATCGGGGGGCAGGGCAATCAGCCCCAGCATTTT. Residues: CAIGGQGNQPQHF.

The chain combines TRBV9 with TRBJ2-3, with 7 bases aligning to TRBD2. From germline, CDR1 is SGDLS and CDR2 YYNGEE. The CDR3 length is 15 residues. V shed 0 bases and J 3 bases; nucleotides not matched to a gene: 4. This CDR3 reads CASSVVGGRTDTQYF. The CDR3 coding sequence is TGTGCCAGCAGCGTAGTAGGCGGGAGAACAGATACGCAGTATTTT. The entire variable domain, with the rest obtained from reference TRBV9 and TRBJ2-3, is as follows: DSGVTQTPKHLITATGQRVTLRCSPRSGDLSVYWYQQSLDQGLQFLIQYYNGEERAKGNILERFSAQQFPDLHSELNLSSLELGDSALYFCASSVVGGRTDTQYFGPGTRLTVL.

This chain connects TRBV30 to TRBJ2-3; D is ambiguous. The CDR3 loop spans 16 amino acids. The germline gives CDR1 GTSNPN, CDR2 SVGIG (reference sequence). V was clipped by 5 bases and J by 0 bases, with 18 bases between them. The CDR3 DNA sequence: TGTGCCTGGTGGGTCTTACTACTCCTCAGCACAGATACGCAGTATTTT. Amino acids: CAWWVLLLLSTDTQYF.

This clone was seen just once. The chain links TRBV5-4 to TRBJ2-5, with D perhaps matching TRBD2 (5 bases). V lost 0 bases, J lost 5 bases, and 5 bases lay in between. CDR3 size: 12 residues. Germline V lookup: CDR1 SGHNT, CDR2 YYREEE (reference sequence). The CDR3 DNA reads TGTGCCAGCAGCTTGGCGGGGGAGACCCAGTACTTC. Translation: CASSLAGETQYF.

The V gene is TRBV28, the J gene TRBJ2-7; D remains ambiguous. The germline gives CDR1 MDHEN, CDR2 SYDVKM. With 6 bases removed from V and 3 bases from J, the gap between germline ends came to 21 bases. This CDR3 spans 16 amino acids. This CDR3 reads CASSSISASPLYEQYF. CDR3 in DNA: TGTGCCAGCAGCTCTATTTCAGCCTCGCCCCTCTACGAGCAGTACTTC.

The CDR3 is CAWNPPSHYEQYF. The CDR3 DNA sequence: TGTGCCTGGAACCCCCCGAGTCACTACGAGCAGTACTTC. V and J are TRBV30 and TRBJ2-7; no clear D. CDR1 is GTSNPN and CDR2 is SVGIG in the germline V gene (reference sequence). The V gene lost 4 bases and the J gene lost 3 bases, with 13 bases spanning the gap. CDR3 length: 13 amino acids. The variable domain in full, with the rest retrieved from reference TRBV30 and TRBJ2-7, is SQTIHQWPATLVQPVGSPLSLECTVEGTSNPNLYWYRQAAGRGLQLLFYSVGIGQISSEVPQNLSASRPQDRQFILSSKKLLLSDSGFYLCAWNPPSHYEQYFGPGTRLTVT.

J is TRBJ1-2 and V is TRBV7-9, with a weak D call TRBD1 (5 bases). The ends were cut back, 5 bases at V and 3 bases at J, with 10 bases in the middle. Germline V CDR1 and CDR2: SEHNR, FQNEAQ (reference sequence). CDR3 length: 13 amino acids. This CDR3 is CASSGGGDYGYTF. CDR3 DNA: TGTGCCAGCAGCGGCGGGGGGGACTATGGCTACACCTTC.